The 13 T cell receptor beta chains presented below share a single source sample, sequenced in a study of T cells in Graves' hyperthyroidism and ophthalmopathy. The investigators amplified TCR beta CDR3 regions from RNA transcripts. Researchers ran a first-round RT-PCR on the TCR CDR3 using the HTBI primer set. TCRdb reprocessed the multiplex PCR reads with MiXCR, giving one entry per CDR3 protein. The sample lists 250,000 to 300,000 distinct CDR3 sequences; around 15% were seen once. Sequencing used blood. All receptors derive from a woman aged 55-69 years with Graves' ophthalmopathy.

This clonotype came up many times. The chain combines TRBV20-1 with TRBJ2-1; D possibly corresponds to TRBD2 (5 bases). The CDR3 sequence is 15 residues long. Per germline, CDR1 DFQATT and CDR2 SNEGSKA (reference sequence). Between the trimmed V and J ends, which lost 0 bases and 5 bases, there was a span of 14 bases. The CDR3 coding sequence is TGCAGTGCTAGAGATCGTGGGAGCCCGAACAATGAGCAGTTCTTC. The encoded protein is CSARDRGSPNNEQFF.

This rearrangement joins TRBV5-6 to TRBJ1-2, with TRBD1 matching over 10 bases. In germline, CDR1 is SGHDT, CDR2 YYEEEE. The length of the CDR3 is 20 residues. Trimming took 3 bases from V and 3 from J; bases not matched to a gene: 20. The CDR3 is CASSSSARQGAGGVYYGYTF. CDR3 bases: TGTGCCAGCAGCTCTAGTGCCCGACAGGGGGCCGGCGGAGTGTACTATGGCTACACCTTC.

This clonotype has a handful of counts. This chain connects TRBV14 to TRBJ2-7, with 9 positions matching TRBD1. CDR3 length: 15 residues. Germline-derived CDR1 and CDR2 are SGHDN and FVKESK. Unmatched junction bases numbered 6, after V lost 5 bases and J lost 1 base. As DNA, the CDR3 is TGTGCCAGCAGCAAAAGGGACAGGGTTTCCTACGAGCAGTACTTC. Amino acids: CASSKRDRVSYEQYF. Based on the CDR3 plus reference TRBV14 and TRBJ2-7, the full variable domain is EAGVTQFPSHSVIEKGQTVTLRCDPISGHDNLYWYRRVMGKEIKFLLHFVKESKQDESGMPNNRFLAERTGGTYSTLKVQPAELEDSGVYFCASSKRDRVSYEQYFGPGTRLTVT.

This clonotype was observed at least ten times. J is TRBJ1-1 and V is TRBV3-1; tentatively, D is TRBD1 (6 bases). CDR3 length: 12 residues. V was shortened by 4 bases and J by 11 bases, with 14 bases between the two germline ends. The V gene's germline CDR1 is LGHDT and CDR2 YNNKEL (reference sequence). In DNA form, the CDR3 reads TGTGCCAGCAGCCCCCGCGGGGACACGGCTTTCTTT. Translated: CASSPRGDTAFF.

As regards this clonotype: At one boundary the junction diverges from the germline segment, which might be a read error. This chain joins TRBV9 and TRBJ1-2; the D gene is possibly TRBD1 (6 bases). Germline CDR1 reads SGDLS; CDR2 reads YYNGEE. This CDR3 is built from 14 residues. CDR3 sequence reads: CASSVTGTNYDYTF. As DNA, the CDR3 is TGTGCCAGCAGCGTTACAGGGACTAACTATGACTACACCTTC.

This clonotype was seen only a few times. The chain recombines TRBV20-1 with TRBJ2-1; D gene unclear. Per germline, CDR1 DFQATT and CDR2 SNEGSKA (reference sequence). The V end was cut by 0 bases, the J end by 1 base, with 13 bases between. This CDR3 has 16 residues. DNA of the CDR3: TGCAGTGCTAGAGAATCCCCCACCCCTTCCTACAATGAGCAGTTCTTC. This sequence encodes CSARESPTPSYNEQFF.

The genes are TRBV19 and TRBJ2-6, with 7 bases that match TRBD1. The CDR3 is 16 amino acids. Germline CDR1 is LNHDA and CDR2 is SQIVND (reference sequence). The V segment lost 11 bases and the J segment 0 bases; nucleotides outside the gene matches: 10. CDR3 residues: CAGRQGSSSGANVLTF. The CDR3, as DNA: TGTGCCGGAAGACAGGGTTCGAGCTCTGGGGCCAACGTCCTGACTTTC. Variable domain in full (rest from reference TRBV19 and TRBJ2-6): DGGITQSPKYLFRKEGQNVTLSCEQNLNHDAMYWYRQDPGQGLRLIYYSQIVNDFQKGDIAEGYSVSREKKESFPLTVTSAQKNPTAFYLCAGRQGSSSGANVLTFGAGSRLTVL.

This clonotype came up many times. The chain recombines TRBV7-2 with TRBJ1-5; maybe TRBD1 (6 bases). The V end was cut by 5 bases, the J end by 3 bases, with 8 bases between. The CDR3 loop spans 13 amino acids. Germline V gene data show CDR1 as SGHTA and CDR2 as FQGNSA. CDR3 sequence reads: CASSQGYNQPQHF. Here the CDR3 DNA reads TGTGCCAGCAGCCAGGGGTACAATCAGCCCCAGCATTTT. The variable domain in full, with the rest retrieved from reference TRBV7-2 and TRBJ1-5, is GAGVSQSPSNKVTEKGKDVELRCDPISGHTALYWYRQSLGQGLEFLIYFQGNSAPDKSGLPSDRFSAERTGGSVSTLTIQRTQQEDSAVYLCASSQGYNQPQHFGDGTRLSIL.

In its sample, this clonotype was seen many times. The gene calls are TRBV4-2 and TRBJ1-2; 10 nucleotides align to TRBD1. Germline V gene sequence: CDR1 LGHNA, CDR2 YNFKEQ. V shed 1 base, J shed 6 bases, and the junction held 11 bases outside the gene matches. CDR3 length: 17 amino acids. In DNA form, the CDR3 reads TGTGCCAGCAGCCAAGGGGACAGGGGTCTTTTGTCGGATGGCTACACCTTC. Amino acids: CASSQGDRGLLSDGYTF.

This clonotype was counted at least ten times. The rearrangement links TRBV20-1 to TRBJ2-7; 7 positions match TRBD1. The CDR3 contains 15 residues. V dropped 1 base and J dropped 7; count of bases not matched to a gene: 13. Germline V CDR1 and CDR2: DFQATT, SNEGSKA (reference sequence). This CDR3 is CSARGLRTGAREQYF. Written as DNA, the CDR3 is TGCAGTGCTAGAGGTCTCAGGACAGGCGCGCGGGAGCAGTACTTC.

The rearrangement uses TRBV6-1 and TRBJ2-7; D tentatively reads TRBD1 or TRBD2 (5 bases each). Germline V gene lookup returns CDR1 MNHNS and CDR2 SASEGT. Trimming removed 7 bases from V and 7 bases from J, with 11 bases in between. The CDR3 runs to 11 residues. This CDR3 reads CASTEGWEQYF. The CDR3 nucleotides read TGTGCCAGCACTGAGGGGTGGGAGCAGTACTTC.

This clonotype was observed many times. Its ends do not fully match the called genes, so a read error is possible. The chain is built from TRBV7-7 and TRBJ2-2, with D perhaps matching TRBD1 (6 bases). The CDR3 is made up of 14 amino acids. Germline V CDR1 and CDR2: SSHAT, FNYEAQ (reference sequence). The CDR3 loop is CASSSNRVTGELFF. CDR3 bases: TGTGCTAGCAGCTCGAACAGGGTCACCGGGGAGCTGTTTTTT.

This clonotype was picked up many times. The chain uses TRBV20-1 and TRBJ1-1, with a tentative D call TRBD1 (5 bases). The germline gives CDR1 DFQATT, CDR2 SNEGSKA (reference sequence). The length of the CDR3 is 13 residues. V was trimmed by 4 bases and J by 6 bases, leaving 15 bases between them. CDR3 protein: CSATTTGTAEAFF. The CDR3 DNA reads TGCAGTGCTACTACAACCGGGACGGCTGAAGCTTTCTTT.